The T cell receptor beta chain under discussion was sequenced for a study of blood T cell repertoires in COVID-19. About the study: The United States, Italy and Spain supplied acute and convalescent COVID-19 samples. T cells, B-cell-depleted T cells, or PBMCs provided the cDNA or gDNA that served as material.

Sequencing used immunoSEQ multiplex PCR; TCRdb keeps in-frame clones, though not all of them. The data hold roughly 330,000 clones, with over 75% observed a single time. Between the trimmed V and J ends, which lost 3 bases and 4 bases, there was a span of 9 bases. The CDR3 sequence is 13 residues long. Germline CDR1 ENHRY, CDR2 SYGVKD. The sequencing input was PBMCs or T cells enriched from blood (not recorded which). This chain connects TRBV10-3 to TRBJ1-2; D perhaps matches TRBD1 (5 bases). The TCR sequence derives from a young woman who had recovered from COVID-19. DNA of the CDR3: TGTGCCATCAGTGAATCAGGGATCTATGGCTACACCTTC. This translates into CAISESGIYGYTF.